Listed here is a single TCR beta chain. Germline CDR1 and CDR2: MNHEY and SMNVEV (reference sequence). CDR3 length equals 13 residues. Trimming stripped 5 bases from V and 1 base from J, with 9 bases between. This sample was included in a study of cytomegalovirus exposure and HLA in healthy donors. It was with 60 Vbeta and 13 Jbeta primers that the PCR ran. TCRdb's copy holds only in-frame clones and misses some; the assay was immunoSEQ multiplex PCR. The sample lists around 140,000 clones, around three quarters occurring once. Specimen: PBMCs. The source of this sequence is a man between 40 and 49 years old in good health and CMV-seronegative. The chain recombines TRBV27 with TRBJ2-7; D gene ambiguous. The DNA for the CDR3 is TGTGCCAGCAGTCCAATCCATTCCTACGAGCAGTACTTC. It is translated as CASSPIHSYEQYF.